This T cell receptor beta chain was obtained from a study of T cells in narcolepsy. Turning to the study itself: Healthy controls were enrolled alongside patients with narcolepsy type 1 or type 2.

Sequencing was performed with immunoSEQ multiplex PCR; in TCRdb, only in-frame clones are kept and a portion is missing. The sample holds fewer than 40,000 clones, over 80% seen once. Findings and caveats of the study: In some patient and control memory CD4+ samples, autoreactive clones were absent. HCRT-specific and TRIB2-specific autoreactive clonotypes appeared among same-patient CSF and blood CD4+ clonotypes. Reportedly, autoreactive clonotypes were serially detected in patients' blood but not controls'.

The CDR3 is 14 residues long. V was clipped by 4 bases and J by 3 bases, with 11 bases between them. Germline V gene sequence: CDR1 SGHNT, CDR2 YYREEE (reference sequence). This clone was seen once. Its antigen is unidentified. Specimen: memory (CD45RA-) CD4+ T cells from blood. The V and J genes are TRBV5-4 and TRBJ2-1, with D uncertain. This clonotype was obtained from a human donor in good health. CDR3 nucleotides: TGTGCCAGCAGCCGAAGCGACGGCTACAATGAGCAGTTCTTC. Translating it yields CASSRSDGYNEQFF. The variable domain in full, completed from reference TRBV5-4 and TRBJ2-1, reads ETGVTQSPTHLIKTRGQQVTLRCSSQSGHNTVSWYQQALGQGPQFIFQYYREEENGRGNFPPRFSGLQFPNYSSELNVNALELDDSALYLCASSRSDGYNEQFFGPGTRLTVL.